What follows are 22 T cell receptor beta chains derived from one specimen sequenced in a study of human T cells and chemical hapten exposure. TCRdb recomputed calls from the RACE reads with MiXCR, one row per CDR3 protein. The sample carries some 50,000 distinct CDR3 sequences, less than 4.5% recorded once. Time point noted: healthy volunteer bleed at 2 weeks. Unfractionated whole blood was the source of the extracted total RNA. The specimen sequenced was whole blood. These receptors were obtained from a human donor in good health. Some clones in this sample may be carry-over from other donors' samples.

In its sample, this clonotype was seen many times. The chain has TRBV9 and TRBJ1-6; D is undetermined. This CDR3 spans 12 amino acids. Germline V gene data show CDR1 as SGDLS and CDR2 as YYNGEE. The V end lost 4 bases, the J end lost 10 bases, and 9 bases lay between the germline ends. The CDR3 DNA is TGTGCCAGCAGCTCCAGTTCCTCACCCCTCCACTTT. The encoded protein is CASSSSSSPLHF. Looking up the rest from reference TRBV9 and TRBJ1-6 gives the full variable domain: DSGVTQTPKHLITATGQRVTLRCSPRSGDLSVYWYQQSLDQGLQFLIQYYNGEERAKGNILERFSAQQFPDLHSELNLSSLELGDSALYFCASSSSSSPLHFGNGTRLTVT.

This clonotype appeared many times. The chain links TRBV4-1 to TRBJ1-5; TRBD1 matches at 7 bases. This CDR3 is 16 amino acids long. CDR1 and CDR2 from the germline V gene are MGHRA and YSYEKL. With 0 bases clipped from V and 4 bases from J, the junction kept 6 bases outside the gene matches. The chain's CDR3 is CASSQDSQGVNQPQHF. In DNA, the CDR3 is TGCGCCAGCAGCCAAGATAGTCAGGGGGTGAATCAGCCCCAGCATTTT.

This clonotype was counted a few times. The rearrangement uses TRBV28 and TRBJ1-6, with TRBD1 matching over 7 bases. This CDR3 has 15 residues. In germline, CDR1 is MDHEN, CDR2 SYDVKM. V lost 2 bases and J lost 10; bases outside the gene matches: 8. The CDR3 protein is CASSLRQGGNSPLHF. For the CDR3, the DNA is TGTGCCAGCAGTTTAAGACAGGGTGGGAACTCACCCCTCCACTTT.

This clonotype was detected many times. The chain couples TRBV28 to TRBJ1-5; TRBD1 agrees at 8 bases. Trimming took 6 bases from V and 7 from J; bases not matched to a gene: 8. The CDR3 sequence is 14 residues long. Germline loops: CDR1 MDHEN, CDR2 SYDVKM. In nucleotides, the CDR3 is TGTGCCAGCAGCACAGGGGGGCCAAGGCAGCCCCAGCATTTT. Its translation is CASSTGGPRQPQHF.

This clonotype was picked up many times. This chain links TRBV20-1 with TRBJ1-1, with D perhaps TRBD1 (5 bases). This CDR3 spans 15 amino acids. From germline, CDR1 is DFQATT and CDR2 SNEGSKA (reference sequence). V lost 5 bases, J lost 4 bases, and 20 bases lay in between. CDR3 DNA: TGCAGTGCTCCGATGGTCCAGGGTCGATTCACTGAAGCTTTCTTT. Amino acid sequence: CSAPMVQGRFTEAFF.

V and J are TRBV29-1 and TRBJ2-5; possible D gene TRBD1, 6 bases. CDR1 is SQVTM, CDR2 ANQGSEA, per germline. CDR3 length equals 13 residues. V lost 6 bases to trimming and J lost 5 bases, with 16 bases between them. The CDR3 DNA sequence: TGCAGCGTAGGGTGGGGGCCGCGGGAGACCCAGTACTTC. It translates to CSVGWGPRETQYF.

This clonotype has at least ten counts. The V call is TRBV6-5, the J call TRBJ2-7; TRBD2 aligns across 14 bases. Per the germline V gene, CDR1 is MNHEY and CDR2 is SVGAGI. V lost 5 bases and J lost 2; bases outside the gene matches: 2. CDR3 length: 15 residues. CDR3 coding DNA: TGTGCCAGCAGTGGGACTAGCGGGAGCCCCTACGAGCAGTACTTC. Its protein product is CASSGTSGSPYEQYF.

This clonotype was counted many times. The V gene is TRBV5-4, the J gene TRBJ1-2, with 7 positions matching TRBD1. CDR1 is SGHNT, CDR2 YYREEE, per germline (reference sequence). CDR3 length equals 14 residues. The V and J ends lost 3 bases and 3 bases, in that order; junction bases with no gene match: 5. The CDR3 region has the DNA TGTGCCAGCAGCTCCTGGGACAGATACTATGGCTACACCTTC. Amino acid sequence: CASSSWDRYYGYTF.

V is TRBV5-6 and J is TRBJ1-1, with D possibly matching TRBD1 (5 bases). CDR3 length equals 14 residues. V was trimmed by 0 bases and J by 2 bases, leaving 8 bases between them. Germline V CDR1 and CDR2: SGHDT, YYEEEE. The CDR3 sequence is CASSLAGANTEAFF. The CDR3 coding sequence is TGTGCCAGCAGCTTGGCCGGGGCCAACACTGAAGCTTTCTTT.

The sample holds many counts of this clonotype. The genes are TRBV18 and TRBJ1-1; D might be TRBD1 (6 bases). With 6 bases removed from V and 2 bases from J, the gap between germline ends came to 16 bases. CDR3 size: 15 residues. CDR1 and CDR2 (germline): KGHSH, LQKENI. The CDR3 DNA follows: TGTGCCAGCTCTCCCGGAGGGGGGGCCAACACTGAAGCTTTCTTT. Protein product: CASSPGGGANTEAFF.

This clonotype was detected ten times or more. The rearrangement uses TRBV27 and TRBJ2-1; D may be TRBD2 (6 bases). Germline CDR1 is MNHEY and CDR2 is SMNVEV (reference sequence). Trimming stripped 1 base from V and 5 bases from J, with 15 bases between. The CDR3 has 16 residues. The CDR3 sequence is CASSLWVGSANNEQFF. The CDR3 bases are TGTGCCAGCAGTTTATGGGTCGGGAGTGCAAACAATGAGCAGTTCTTC.

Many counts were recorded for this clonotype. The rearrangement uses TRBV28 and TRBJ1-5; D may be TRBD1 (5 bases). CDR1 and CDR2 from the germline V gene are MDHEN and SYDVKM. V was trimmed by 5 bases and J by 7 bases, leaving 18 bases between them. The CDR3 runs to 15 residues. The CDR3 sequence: CASSPPDGRDQPQHF. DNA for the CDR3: TGTGCCAGCAGTCCCCCCGACGGCCGGGACCAGCCCCAGCATTTT.

CDR3 in DNA: TGTGCCAGCGGGTTGACAGGGGGTGGCGGGGAGCTGTTTTTT. Translated, it gives CASGLTGGGGELFF. The V and J genes are TRBV12-3 or TRBV12-4 and TRBJ2-2; 9 bases match TRBD1. The CDR3 spans 14 residues. Trimming removed 8 bases from V and 7 bases from J; junction bases left unmatched: 8.

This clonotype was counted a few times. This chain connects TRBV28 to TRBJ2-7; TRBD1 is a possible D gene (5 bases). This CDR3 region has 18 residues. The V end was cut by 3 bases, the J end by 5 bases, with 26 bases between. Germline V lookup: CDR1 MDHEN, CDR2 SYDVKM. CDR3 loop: CASSFSVAAGHPKDEQYF. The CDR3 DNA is TGTGCCAGCAGTTTCTCCGTGGCCGCAGGGCACCCCAAGGACGAGCAGTACTTC.

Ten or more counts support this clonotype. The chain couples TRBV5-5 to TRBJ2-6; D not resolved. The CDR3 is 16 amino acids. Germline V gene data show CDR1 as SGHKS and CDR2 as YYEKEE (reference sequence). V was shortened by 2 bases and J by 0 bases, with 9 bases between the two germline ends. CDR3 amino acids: CASSFWGDSGANVLTF. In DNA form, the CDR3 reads TGTGCCAGCAGCTTTTGGGGTGACTCTGGGGCCAACGTCCTGACTTTC.

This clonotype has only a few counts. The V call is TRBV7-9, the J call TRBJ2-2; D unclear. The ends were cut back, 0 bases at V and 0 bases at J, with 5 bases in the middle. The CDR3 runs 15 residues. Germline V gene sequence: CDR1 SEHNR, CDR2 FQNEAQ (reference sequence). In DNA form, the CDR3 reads TGTGCCAGCAGCTTAGCGGATGCGAACACCGGGGAGCTGTTTTTT. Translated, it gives CASSLADANTGELFF.

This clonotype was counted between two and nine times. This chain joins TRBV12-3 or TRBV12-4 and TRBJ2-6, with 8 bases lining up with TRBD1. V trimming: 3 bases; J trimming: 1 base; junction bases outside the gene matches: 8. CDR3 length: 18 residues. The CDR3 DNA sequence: TGTGCCAGCAGTTTTGAAGGACAGGGAGGATCTGGGGCCAACGTCCTGACTTTC. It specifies CASSFEGQGGSGANVLTF.

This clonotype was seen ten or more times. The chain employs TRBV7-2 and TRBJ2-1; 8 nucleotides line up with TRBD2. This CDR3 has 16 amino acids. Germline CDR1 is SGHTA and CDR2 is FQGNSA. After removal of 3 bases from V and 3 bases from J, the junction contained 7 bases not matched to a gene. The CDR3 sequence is CASSLRTSGFYNEQFF. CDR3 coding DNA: TGTGCCAGCAGCTTGAGAACTAGCGGATTCTACAATGAGCAGTTCTTC.

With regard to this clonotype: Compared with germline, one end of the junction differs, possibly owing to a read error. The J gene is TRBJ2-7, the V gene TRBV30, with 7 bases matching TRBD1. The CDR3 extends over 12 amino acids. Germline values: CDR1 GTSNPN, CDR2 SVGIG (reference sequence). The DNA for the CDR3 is TGTACCTGGAGTGGGACAGCGGACGAGCAGTACTTC. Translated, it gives CTWSGTADEQYF.

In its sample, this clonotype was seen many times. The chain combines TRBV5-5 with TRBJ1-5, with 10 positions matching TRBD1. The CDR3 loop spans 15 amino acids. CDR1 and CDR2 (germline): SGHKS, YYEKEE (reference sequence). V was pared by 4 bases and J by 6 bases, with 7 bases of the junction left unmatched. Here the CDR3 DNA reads TGTGCCAGCAGCCCTGTGGGACAGGGGTTTCAGCCCCAGCATTTT. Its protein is CASSPVGQGFQPQHF.

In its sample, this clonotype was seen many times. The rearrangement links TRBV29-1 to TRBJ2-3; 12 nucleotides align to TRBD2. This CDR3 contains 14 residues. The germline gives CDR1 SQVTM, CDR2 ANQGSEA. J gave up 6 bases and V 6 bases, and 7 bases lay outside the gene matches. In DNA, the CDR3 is TGCAGCGTCGCTACTAGCGGGAGGTGGGATACGCAGTATTTT. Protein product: CSVATSGRWDTQYF.

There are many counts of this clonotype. The CDR3 coding sequence is TGTGCCAGCAGTTTATTGGGTGAGCAGTTCTTC. It encodes CASSLLGEQFF. The rearrangement uses TRBV12-3 or TRBV12-4 and TRBJ2-1; unclear D gene. This CDR3 has 11 residues. The V end was cut by 2 bases, the J end by 9 bases, with 5 bases between.